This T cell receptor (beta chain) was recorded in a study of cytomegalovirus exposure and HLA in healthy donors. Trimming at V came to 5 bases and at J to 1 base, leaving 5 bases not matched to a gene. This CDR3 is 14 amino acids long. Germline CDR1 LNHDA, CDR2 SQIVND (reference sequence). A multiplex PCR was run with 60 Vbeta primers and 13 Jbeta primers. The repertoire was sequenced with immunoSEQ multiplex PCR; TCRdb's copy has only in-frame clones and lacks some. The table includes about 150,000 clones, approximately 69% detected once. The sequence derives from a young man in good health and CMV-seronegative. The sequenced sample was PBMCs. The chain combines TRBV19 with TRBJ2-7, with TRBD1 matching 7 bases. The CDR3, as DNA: TGTGCCAGTAGTGACGGGACAGATTCCTACGAGCAGTACTTC. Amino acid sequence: CASSDGTDSYEQYF.